The following is a T cell receptor (beta chain) sequence with its context. Its antigen is still unknown. The J segment lost 3 bases and the V segment lost 4 bases, leaving 10 bases of the junction unmatched. The CDR3 is made up of 16 amino acids. The data belong to a study of post-analysis software for immune sequencing data. Unique molecular identifiers were built into the TCR beta cDNA libraries. Roughly 490,000 cDNA molecules came from approximately 1 to 10 million T cells. In TCRdb, the PCR reads were re-called with MiXCR into one record per CDR3 protein. This table has hundreds of thousands of distinct CDR3 sequences, 36% appearing once. Findings of the study overall: Patients showed TRBV5-6, TRBV5-1 and TRBV20-1 among 4 or 5 TRBV segments more frequent than in controls.

What was sequenced was blood. The chain couples TRBV12-3 or TRBV12-4 to TRBJ2-3, with 7 bases matching TRBD2. This TCR was sampled from a girl aged 10 to 17 with multiple sclerosis. The CDR3, as DNA: TGTGCCAGCAGTTGGCTAGCGAGAGCGGGAACAGATACGCAGTATTTT. Protein product: CASSWLARAGTDTQYF.